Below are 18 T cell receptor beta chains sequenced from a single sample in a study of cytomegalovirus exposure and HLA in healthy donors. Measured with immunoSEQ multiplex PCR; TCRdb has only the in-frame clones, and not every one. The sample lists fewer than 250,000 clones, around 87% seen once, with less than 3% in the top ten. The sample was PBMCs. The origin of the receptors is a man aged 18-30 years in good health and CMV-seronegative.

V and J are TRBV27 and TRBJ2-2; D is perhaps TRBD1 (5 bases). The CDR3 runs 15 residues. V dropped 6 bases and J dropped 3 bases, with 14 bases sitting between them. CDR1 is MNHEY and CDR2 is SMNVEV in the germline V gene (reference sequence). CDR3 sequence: CASRHPLGDTGELFF. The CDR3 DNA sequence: TGTGCCAGCAGGCATCCCCTAGGGGACACCGGGGAGCTGTTTTTT.

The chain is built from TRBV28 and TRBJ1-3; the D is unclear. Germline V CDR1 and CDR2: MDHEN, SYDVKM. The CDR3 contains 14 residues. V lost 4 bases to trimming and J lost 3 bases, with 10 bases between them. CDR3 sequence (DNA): TGTGCCAGCAGTTCCTTCGGGTTTGGAAACACCATATATTTT. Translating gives CASSSFGFGNTIYF.

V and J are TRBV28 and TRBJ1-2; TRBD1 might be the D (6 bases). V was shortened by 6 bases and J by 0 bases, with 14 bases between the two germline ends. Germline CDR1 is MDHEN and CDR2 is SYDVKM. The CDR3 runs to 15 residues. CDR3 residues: CASSRIGTTNYGYTF. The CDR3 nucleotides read TGTGCCAGCAGCCGCATTGGGACAACTAACTATGGCTACACCTTC.

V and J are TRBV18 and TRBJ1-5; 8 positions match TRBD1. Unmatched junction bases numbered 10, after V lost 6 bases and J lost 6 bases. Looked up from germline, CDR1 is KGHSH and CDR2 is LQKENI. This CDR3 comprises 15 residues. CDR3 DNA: TGTGCCAGCTCCCTCGGACAGGGTTCAGGTCAGCCCCAGCATTTT. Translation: CASSLGQGSGQPQHF.

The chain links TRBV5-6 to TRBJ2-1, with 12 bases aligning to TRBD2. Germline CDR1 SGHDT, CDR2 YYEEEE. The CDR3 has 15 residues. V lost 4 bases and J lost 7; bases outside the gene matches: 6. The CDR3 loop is CASSTLAGGLNEQFF. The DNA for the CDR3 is TGTGCCAGCAGCACACTAGCGGGGGGACTAAATGAGCAGTTCTTC.

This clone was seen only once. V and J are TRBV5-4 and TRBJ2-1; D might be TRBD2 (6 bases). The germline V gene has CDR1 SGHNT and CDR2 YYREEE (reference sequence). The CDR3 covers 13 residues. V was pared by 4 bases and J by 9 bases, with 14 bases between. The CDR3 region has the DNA TGTGCCAGCAGCGTCCGGGGAGGCGGTGAGCAGTTCTTC. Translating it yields CASSVRGGGEQFF.

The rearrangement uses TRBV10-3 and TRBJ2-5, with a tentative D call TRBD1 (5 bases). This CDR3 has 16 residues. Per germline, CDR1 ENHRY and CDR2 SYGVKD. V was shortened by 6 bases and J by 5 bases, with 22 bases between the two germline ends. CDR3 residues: CAISPTAGLGPETQYF. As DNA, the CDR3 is TGTGCCATCAGCCCAACAGCAGGGCTGGGGCCGGAGACCCAGTACTTC.

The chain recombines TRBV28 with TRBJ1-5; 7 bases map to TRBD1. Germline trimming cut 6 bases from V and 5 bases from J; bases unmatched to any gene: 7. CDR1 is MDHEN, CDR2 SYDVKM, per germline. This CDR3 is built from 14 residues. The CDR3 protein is CASRLTGMYQPQHF. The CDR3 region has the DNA TGTGCCAGCAGGTTGACAGGGATGTATCAGCCCCAGCATTTT.

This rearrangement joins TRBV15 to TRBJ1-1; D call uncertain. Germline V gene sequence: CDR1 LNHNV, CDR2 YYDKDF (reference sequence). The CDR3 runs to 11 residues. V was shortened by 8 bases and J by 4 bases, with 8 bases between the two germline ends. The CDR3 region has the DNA TGTGCCACCGCACGAGGCACTGAAGCTTTCTTT. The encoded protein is CATARGTEAFF.

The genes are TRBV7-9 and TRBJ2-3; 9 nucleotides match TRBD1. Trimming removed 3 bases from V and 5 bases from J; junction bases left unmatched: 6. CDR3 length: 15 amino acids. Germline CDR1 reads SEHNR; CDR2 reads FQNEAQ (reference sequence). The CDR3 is CASSFAQGAGDTQYF. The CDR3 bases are TGTGCCAGCAGCTTCGCACAGGGGGCAGGAGATACGCAGTATTTT. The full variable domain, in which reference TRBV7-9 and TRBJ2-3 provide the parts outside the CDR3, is DTGVSQNPRHKITKRGQNVTFRCDPISEHNRLYWYRQTLGQGPEFLTYFQNEAQLEKSRLLSDRFSAERPKGSFSTLEIQRTEQGDSAMYLCASSFAQGAGDTQYFGPGTRLTVL.

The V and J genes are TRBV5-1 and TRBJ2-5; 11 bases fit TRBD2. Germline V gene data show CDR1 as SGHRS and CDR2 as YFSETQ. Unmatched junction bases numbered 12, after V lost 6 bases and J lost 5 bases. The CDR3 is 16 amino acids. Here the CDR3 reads CASTPTSGSQGETQYF. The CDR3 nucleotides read TGCGCCAGCACCCCAACTAGCGGGAGCCAGGGTGAGACCCAGTACTTC.

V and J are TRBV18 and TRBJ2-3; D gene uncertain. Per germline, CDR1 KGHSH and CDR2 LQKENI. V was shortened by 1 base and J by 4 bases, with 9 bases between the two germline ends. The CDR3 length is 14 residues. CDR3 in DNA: TGTGCCAGCTCACCACGGTATCGCGCAGATACGCAGTATTTT. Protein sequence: CASSPRYRADTQYF.

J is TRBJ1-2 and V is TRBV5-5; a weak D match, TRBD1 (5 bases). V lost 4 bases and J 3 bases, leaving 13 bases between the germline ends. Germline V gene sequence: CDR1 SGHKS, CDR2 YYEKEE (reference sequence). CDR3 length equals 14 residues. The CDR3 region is CASSPAPTDYGYTF. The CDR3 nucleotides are TGTGCCAGCAGCCCGGCGCCGACAGACTATGGCTACACCTTC.

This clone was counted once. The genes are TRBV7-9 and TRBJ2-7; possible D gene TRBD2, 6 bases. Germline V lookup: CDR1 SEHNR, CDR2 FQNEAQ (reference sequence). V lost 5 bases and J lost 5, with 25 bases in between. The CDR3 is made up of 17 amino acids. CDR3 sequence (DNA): TGTGCCAGCAGCCCTAAACTTGATTGGGACTTCAAGGACGAGCAGTACTTC. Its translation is CASSPKLDWDFKDEQYF. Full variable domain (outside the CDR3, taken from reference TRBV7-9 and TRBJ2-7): DTGVSQNPRHKITKRGQNVTFRCDPISEHNRLYWYRQTLGQGPEFLTYFQNEAQLEKSRLLSDRFSAERPKGSFSTLEIQRTEQGDSAMYLCASSPKLDWDFKDEQYFGPGTRLTVT.

The CDR3 protein is CASVLNTEAFF. The CDR3 bases are TGTGCCAGCGTATTAAACACTGAAGCTTTCTTT. The chain couples TRBV6-5 to TRBJ1-1; no reliable D call. CDR3 length equals 11 residues. Trimming took off 8 bases at V and 2 bases at J, with 6 bases between the two ends. Per the germline V gene, CDR1 is MNHEY and CDR2 is SVGAGI.

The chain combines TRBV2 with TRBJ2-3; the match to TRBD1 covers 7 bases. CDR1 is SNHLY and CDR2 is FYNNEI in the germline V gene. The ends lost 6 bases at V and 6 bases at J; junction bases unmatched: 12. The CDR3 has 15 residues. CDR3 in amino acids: CASRQDRQLGDTQYF. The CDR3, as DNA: TGTGCCAGCAGACAGGACAGGCAGTTGGGGGATACGCAGTATTTT.

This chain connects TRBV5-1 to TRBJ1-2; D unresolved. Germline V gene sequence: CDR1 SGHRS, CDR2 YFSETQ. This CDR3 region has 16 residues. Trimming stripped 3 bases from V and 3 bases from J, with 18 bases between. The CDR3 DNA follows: TGCGCCAGCAGCTCATCTAGTGGGTCGAAGGACTATGGCTACACCTTC. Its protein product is CASSSSSGSKDYGYTF.

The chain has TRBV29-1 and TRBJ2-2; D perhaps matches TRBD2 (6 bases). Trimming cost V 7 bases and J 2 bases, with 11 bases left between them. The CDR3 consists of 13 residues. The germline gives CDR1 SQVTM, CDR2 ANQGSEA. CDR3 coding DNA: TGCAGCGGCGGGACTCGCAACACCGGGGAGCTGTTTTTT. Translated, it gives CSGGTRNTGELFF.